This TCR beta chain originates from a study of blood T cells in healthy people across ages. The ends were cut back, 0 bases at V and 0 bases at J, with 12 bases in the middle. Germline values: CDR1 DFQATT, CDR2 SNEGSKA (reference sequence). The CDR3 loop spans 16 amino acids. It was ten milliliters of peripheral blood that were drawn from each donor. Together with a sample-barcoded 5' primer, a J-beta primer mix was included in a second PCR lasting about 7 to 12 cycles. TCRdb independently ran MiXCR on the 5' RACE reads; one entry per CDR3 protein. The sample records about 590,000 distinct CDR3 sequences, around 31% being singletons. Study-wide results and limits: Greater diversity and more naive CD4+ cells were seen in long-lived donors than in aged donors. In older individuals, TCR beta diversity per million T cells was lower, falling roughly linearly with age.

For this clonotype: Its antigen is not identified.

The chain uses TRBV20-1 and TRBJ2-1, with a possible D match to TRBD2 (5 bases). Sequencing was performed on blood. The receptor was isolated from a woman aged 80 or over in good health. The CDR3 DNA is TGCAGTGCTAGAGATCCTGAGCGGCACTCCTACAATGAGCAGTTCTTC. Protein: CSARDPERHSYNEQFF.